This TCR beta chain was identified in a study of shared T cell receptors in the human thymus (dated by TCRdb to about 2021). Study-wide context: The study examined how the human thymus generates shared, self-reactive T-cell receptor alpha chains.

The V and J ends are trimmed by 4 bases and 5 bases, leaving 18 bases between them. Reading the germline V gene gives CDR1 SGHDT and CDR2 YYEEEE. The CDR3 holds 16 amino acids from the cysteine to the phenylalanine. Just CDR3 DNA is preserved here, 48 bases in frame from base 1. To note about this clone: There is no known antigen for this receptor. No base quality information exists; no much larger clone differs at one position.

Libraries were prepared through the immunoSEQ multiplex PCR assay. Entries here come from immuneACCESS through TCRdb and include only in-frame sequences with V and J called. Some clones fail to appear in such tables; in the studies checked, an unresolved V gene covers under half of the shortfall, and the cause of the remainder is unknown. The sample includes approximately 580,000 clones, with around 82% observed a single time. 0.013% of the sample belongs to the ten largest clones. The same sample was also used in a study of human thymus T cells. The second publication reports: The donors were immunologically healthy infants in Finland who had open corrective cardiac surgery for congenital heart defects. Thymus tissue was obtained as surgical resects removed during corrective cardiac surgery. V and J gene segment usage appeared biased in both thymic and peripheral blood repertoires. Highly overlapping thymic TCR repertoires among unrelated individuals were reported in the related research. The study used roughly 8 infant thymus samples plus four related peripheral blood samples to characterize TCR alpha and beta repertoires. Donor ages ranging from about 6 to 244 days were recorded, and several male and two female infants were included in the cohort. After being mechanically released from the tissue, thymocytes were kept at -70 degrees C in pellets of about 8.5-32 million cells. A QIAsymphony instrument was used to extract genomic DNA from frozen cell pellets. The immunoSEQ multiplex PCR assay was used to amplify the TCRB and TCRAD loci from a standardized quantity of quality-controlled genomic DNA. The V(D)J region was spanned by amplicons of a length sufficient to cover the CDR3 and to identify V and J genes. The amplicons were sequenced on an Illumina platform via the commercial immunoSEQ service. Primer bias and sequencing errors were corrected as previously described, and TCRAD and TCRB definitions were based on the IMGT database. Analysis of the repertoires was done with immunoSEQ Analyzer 3.0 and VDJTools and included basic statistics, V/J segment usage, diversity estimates, rarefaction and pairwise overlap. To estimate diversity, the Chao1, ChaoE, Efron-Thisted, Shannon and inverse Simpson indices were applied, and diversity was also estimated on datasets down-sampled to the smallest sample. Repertoire overlap was assessed by strict matching of CDR3 nucleotide sequence, V gene and J gene, and clustering was done by Jaccard-based multidimensional scaling. On average, thymus samples yielded about 810,000 unique TCRB clonotypes, whereas blood samples yielded 70,000 to 100,000.

The sequenced sample was thymocytes. The receptor's source is a boy younger than two with a congenital heart defect. Donor details come from another sample of the same person, matched by shared clones. Here the chain combines TRBV5-6 and TRBJ1-4; the D gene cannot be resolved reliably. CDR3 protein: CASSHSRGGPNEKLFF. The sequenced DNA: TGTGCCAGCAGCCATTCTCGGGGAGGCCCAAATGAAAAACTGTTTTTT. The CDR3 plus the reference TRBV5-6 and TRBJ1-4 genes for the other parts give the full variable domain: DAGVTQSPTHLIKTRGQQVTLRCSPKSGHDTVSWYQQALGQGPQFIFQYYEEEERQRGNFPDRFSGHQFPNYSSELNVNALLLGDSALYLCASSHSRGGPNEKLFFGSGTQLSVL.